These T cell receptor beta chains were read from a single sample in a study of Tregs in tolerant kidney transplant recipients. Here immunoSEQ multiplex PCR was the method, and the copy in TCRdb shows in-frame clones only, minus some. The table shows roughly 86,000 clones, with roughly 93% occurring only once. Sample: CD4+ T cells from blood (PBMCs), taken 12 months after the transplant. These receptors all stem from a human patient who received a combined kidney and bone marrow transplant. Part of the T cell pool may stem from the graft donor. CDR3s include the opening cysteine and the closing phenylalanine or tryptophan. The D gene is left open where the match is weak. The size field is filled for only some rows; it gives once, few, many or a size class.

CDR3: CASSVGGSEHGTQYF
DNA: TGTGCCAGCAGCGTAGGCGGGAGTGAACATGGGACCCAGTACTTC
size: once
J: TRBJ2-5
V: TRBV9
D: TRBD2

CDR3: CASTQGHPKSTDTQYF
DNA: TGTGCCAGCACCCAAGGACACCCGAAAAGCACAGATACGCAGTATTTT
size: once
J: TRBJ2-3
V: TRBV27
D: -

CDR3: CASSQEIDFSYNEQFF
DNA: TGCGCCAGCAGCCAAGAAATCGACTTTTCCTACAATGAGCAGTTCTTC
size: -
J: TRBJ2-1
V: TRBV4-3
D: -

CDR3: CASSRTGDYGYTF
DNA: TGTGCCAGCAGCCGGACAGGGGACTATGGCTACACCTTC
size: -
J: TRBJ1-2
V: TRBV13
D: TRBD1

CDR3: CASSAGGPRSGEQFF
DNA: TGTGCCAGCAGCGCGGGGGGGCCCCGATCGGGTGAGCAGTTCTTC
size: -
J: TRBJ2-1
V: TRBV7-3
D: TRBD2

CDR3: CASSPPPGVNYGYTF
DNA: TGTGCCAGCTCACCACCGCCGGGGGTTAACTATGGCTACACCTTC
size: -
J: TRBJ1-2
V: TRBV18
D: -

CDR3: CASSLTGLTEAFF
DNA: TGTGCCAGCAGCTTGACAGGGCTCACTGAAGCTTTCTTT
size: once
J: TRBJ1-1
V: TRBV28
D: TRBD1

CDR3: CASGMTSRPREQYF
DNA: TGCGCCAGTGGTATGACATCAAGGCCACGCGAGCAGTACTTC
size: -
J: TRBJ2-7
V: TRBV5-1
D: -

CDR3: CASSLWDRGEQYF
DNA: TGTGCCAGCAGTTTGTGGGACAGGGGCGAGCAGTACTTC
size: once
J: TRBJ2-7
V: TRBV27
D: TRBD1

CDR3: CASSSQGGGQETQYF
DNA: TGTGCCAGCAGCTCTCAGGGCGGGGGCCAAGAGACCCAGTACTTC
size: few
J: TRBJ2-5
V: TRBV7-2
D: TRBD2

CDR3: CASSLTLGLAGGSEQYF
DNA: TGTGCCAGCAGCTTAACTCTAGGACTAGCGGGGGGAAGCGAGCAGTACTTC
size: -
J: TRBJ2-7
V: TRBV7-2
D: TRBD2

CDR3: CASSSPSASGRGDTQYF
DNA: TGTGCCAGCAGCTCCCCATCGGCTAGCGGGAGAGGAGATACGCAGTATTTT
size: -
J: TRBJ2-3
V: TRBV7-6
D: TRBD2

CDR3: CASSLVGGQREGYEQYF
DNA: TGCGCCAGCAGCTTGGTAGGAGGGCAGCGGGAGGGGTACGAGCAGTACTTC
size: -
J: TRBJ2-7
V: TRBV5-1
D: TRBD2

CDR3: CASSSTWTAEQYF
DNA: TGTGCCAGCAGCTCTACCTGGACAGCCGAGCAGTACTTC
size: -
J: TRBJ2-7
V: TRBV7-9
D: -

CDR3: CASSEWVTGGTEAFF
DNA: TGTGCCAGCAGTGAATGGGTGACAGGGGGCACTGAAGCTTTCTTT
size: -
J: TRBJ1-1
V: TRBV2
D: TRBD1

CDR3: CASSLVQGGTDTQYF
DNA: TGCGCCAGCAGCTTGGTACAGGGGGGGACAGATACGCAGTATTTT
size: -
J: TRBJ2-3
V: TRBV5-1
D: -

CDR3: CASSPLAGLETQYF
DNA: TGTGCCAGCAGCCCCCTCGCAGGTCTGGAGACCCAGTACTTC
size: -
J: TRBJ2-5
V: TRBV11-3
D: -

CDR3: CASSARQGEYEQYF
DNA: TGTGCCAGCTCAGCACGACAGGGGGAATACGAGCAGTACTTC
size: once
J: TRBJ2-7
V: TRBV18
D: TRBD1

CDR3: CASSQDSGVSGNTIYF
DNA: TGCGCCAGCAGCCAAGATTCGGGGGTCTCTGGAAACACCATATATTTT
size: -
J: TRBJ1-3
V: TRBV4-3
D: -

CDR3: CASRDRGEPFYEQYF
DNA: TGTGCCAGCAGGGACAGGGGGGAGCCTTTTTACGAGCAGTACTTC
size: -
J: TRBJ2-7
V: TRBV5-6
D: TRBD1

CDR3: CASSYSGQGQETQYF
DNA: TGTGCCAGCAGTTACTCCGGACAGGGGCAAGAGACCCAGTACTTC
size: -
J: TRBJ2-5
V: TRBV6-5
D: TRBD1

CDR3: CASSDPPGLSNNEQFF
DNA: TGTGCCAGCAGTGACCCCCCGGGACTGAGCAACAATGAGCAGTTCTTC
size: -
J: TRBJ2-1
V: TRBV25-1
D: -

CDR3: CASSQVDGRGPYEQYF
DNA: TGCGCCAGCAGCCAAGTTGACGGGCGGGGTCCCTACGAGCAGTACTTC
size: -
J: TRBJ2-7
V: TRBV4-3
D: -

CDR3: CASGDSYYSGANVLTF
DNA: TGTGCCAGTGGGGACAGCTATTACTCTGGGGCCAACGTCCTGACTTTC
size: -
J: TRBJ2-6
V: TRBV19
D: TRBD1

CDR3: CAWSDFYEQYF
DNA: TGTGCCTGGAGCGACTTCTACGAGCAGTACTTC
size: -
J: TRBJ2-7
V: TRBV30
D: -

CDR3: CASSQKGQGRCVTEAFF
DNA: TGCGCCAGCAGTCAAAAGGGACAGGGTCGTTGCGTCACTGAAGCTTTCTTT
size: -
J: TRBJ1-1
V: TRBV23-1
D: TRBD1

CDR3: CAWIKGGRGYTF
DNA: TGTGCCTGGATTAAGGGGGGGCGAGGCTACACCTTC
size: -
J: TRBJ1-2
V: TRBV30
D: -

CDR3: CASSGGTGGRLGGYTF
DNA: TGCGCCAGCAGCGGAGGGACAGGAGGGAGGTTGGGAGGCTACACCTTC
size: -
J: TRBJ1-2
V: TRBV5-1
D: TRBD1

CDR3: CASSYVPGQGSLELFF
DNA: TGTGCCAGCAGTTACGTACCGGGACAGGGAAGTTTGGAGCTGTTTTTT
size: -
J: TRBJ2-2
V: TRBV6-5
D: TRBD1

CDR3: CASSSGVAYEQYF
DNA: TGTGCCAGCAGCTCAGGGGTCGCCTACGAGCAGTACTTC
size: -
J: TRBJ2-7
V: TRBV7-2
D: -

CDR3: CATIKRTGGFGGTGELFF
DNA: TGTGCCACCATAAAACGGACAGGGGGCTTCGGAGGGACCGGGGAGCTGTTTTTT
size: -
J: TRBJ2-2
V: TRBV19
D: TRBD1

CDR3: CASSYYREPQHF
DNA: TGTGCCAGTAGTTACTATCGCGAGCCCCAGCATTTT
size: -
J: TRBJ1-5
V: TRBV19
D: -

CDR3: CAISESRRTSGRAVTDTQYF
DNA: TGTGCCATCAGTGAGTCGAGGAGGACTAGCGGGAGGGCCGTCACAGATACGCAGTATTTT
size: -
J: TRBJ2-3
V: TRBV10-3
D: TRBD2

CDR3: CASSLGGRSPLHF
DNA: TGTGCCAGCAGCTTGGGGGGCCGCTCACCCCTCCACTTT
size: -
J: TRBJ1-6
V: TRBV5-8
D: -

CDR3: CASSLDRLVETQYF
DNA: TGTGCCAGCAGCTTAGACAGGCTGGTGGAGACCCAGTACTTC
size: -
J: TRBJ2-5
V: TRBV11-2
D: -

CDR3: CATSRDVRGAYTDTQYF
DNA: TGTGCCACCAGCAGAGACGTACGCGGGGCGTACACAGATACGCAGTATTTT
size: -
J: TRBJ2-3
V: TRBV15
D: -

CDR3: CASSGQGAGTGELFF
DNA: TGTGCCAGCAGTGGGCAGGGGGCAGGGACCGGGGAGCTGTTTTTT
size: -
J: TRBJ2-2
V: TRBV6-1
D: TRBD1

CDR3: CASSYTGTSSYEQYF
DNA: TGCGCCAGCAGCTACACCGGGACTAGTAGCTACGAGCAGTACTTC
size: once
J: TRBJ2-7
V: TRBV5-1
D: TRBD2

CDR3: CASSLRGQVSNEQFF
DNA: TGTGCCAGCTCACTAAGAGGGCAGGTTAGTAATGAGCAGTTCTTC
size: once
J: TRBJ2-1
V: TRBV18
D: -

CDR3: CASGLERGTEAFF
DNA: TGTGCTAGTGGTTTGGAGCGGGGTACTGAAGCTTTCTTT
size: -
J: TRBJ1-1
V: TRBV12-5
D: -

CDR3: CATRTGGGSADTQYF
DNA: TGTGCCACCCGGACAGGGGGCGGGAGCGCAGATACGCAGTATTTT
size: -
J: TRBJ2-3
V: TRBV15
D: TRBD1

CDR3: CASSYGGFYEQYF
DNA: TGTGCCAGCAGTTACGGGGGGTTCTACGAGCAGTACTTC
size: few
J: TRBJ2-7
V: TRBV6-6
D: -

CDR3: CASSLGTAHTWNTIYF
DNA: TGCGCCAGCAGCCTGGGGACAGCCCACACGTGGAACACCATATATTTT
size: once
J: TRBJ1-3
V: TRBV5-1
D: TRBD1

CDR3: CASSLTTSETQYF
DNA: TGTGCCAGCAGCTTAACTACTTCCGAGACCCAGTACTTC
size: few
J: TRBJ2-5
V: TRBV7-3
D: -

CDR3: CASSSYLAGEAQETQYF
DNA: TGTGCCAGCAGCTCTTACTTAGCGGGAGAGGCGCAAGAGACCCAGTACTTC
size: -
J: TRBJ2-5
V: TRBV11-3
D: TRBD2

CDR3: CSVSERDTQYF
DNA: TGCAGCGTTTCCGAGCGGGATACGCAGTATTTT
size: -
J: TRBJ2-3
V: TRBV29-1
D: -

CDR3: CAISETRQGAAGELFF
DNA: TGTGCCATCAGTGAGACCAGACAGGGGGCCGCCGGGGAGCTGTTTTTT
size: -
J: TRBJ2-2
V: TRBV10-3
D: TRBD1

CDR3: CASSHWREAPTGELFF
DNA: TGTGCCAGCAGCCACTGGCGGGAGGCACCTACCGGGGAGCTGTTTTTT
size: few
J: TRBJ2-2
V: TRBV7-9
D: TRBD2

CDR3: CASRPSSGLTGELFF
DNA: TGCGCCAGCAGGCCTTCTAGCGGACTCACCGGGGAGCTGTTTTTT
size: -
J: TRBJ2-2
V: TRBV5-1
D: TRBD2

CDR3: CAWSVRTSGVYEQYF
DNA: TGTGCCTGGAGTGTAAGAACTAGCGGGGTCTACGAGCAGTACTTC
size: -
J: TRBJ2-7
V: TRBV30
D: TRBD2

CDR3: CASSVGHLYGYTF
DNA: TGTGCCAGCAGCGTTGGACACCTCTATGGCTACACCTTC
size: -
J: TRBJ1-2
V: TRBV9
D: -

CDR3: CASSLARLAETYEQYF
DNA: TGTGCCAGCAGCTTGGCCCGACTAGCTGAAACCTACGAGCAGTACTTC
size: -
J: TRBJ2-7
V: TRBV5-8
D: TRBD2

CDR3: CASSFIPWTGGGYTF
DNA: TGCGCCAGCAGCTTTATTCCGTGGACTGGAGGCGGCTACACCTTC
size: once
J: TRBJ1-2
V: TRBV5-1
D: -

CDR3: CASRPSMTASREKLFF
DNA: TGTGCCAGCAGACCATCTATGACAGCTTCTAGAGAAAAACTGTTTTTT
size: -
J: TRBJ1-4
V: TRBV12-1
D: -

CDR3: CASSFPGQGWAFF
DNA: TGCGCCAGCAGCTTTCCGGGACAGGGTTGGGCTTTCTTT
size: once
J: TRBJ1-1
V: TRBV5-1
D: TRBD1

CDR3: CASSYNSGRVSYEQYF
DNA: TGCGCCAGCAGCTACAACAGCGGGAGGGTCTCCTACGAGCAGTACTTC
size: -
J: TRBJ2-7
V: TRBV5-1
D: TRBD2

CDR3: CASTYGAYEQYF
DNA: TGTGCCAGCACCTACGGTGCCTACGAGCAGTACTTC
size: -
J: TRBJ2-7
V: TRBV2
D: -

CDR3: CASSWDRLNTEAFF
DNA: TGTGCCAGCAGTTGGGACAGATTGAACACTGAAGCTTTCTTT
size: -
J: TRBJ1-1
V: TRBV27
D: TRBD1